These 8 T cell receptor beta chains were sequenced from one sample in a study of shared T cell receptors in the human thymus (dated by TCRdb to the early 2020s). Libraries were prepared through the immunoSEQ multiplex PCR assay. TCRdb carries this immuneACCESS record with in-frame sequences only. Its versions omit some clonotypes, under half of them owing to an unresolved V gene in the studies checked, with the rest unexplained. For this sample the table gives 500,000 to 550,000 clones, of which around 78% were detected only once. The leading ten clones occupy less than 0.015% of the sample. The sample also formed part of further work on human thymus T cells.

Source material: thymocytes. Every receptor here comes from a boy younger than two with a congenital heart defect. Donor details come from another sample of the same person, matched by shared clones.

This clone came up once. The V call is TRBV19, the J call TRBJ2-7; 13 nucleotides line up with TRBD2. CDR1 and CDR2 from the germline V gene are LNHDA and SQIVND (reference sequence). This CDR3 has 14 residues. V trimming: 6 bases; J trimming: 4 bases; junction bases outside the gene matches: 3. CDR3 in amino acids: CASSRLAGGYEQYF. The CDR3 DNA reads as TGTGCCAGTAGCCGACTAGCGGGAGGTTACGAGCAGTACTTC.

This rearrangement joins TRBV4-3 to TRBJ2-3; the D is unclear. The V end lost 2 bases, the J end lost 2 bases, and 14 bases lay between the germline ends. Germline lookup yields CDR1 LGHNA and CDR2 YSLEER. The CDR3 totals 16 residues. The chain's CDR3 is CASSQSPRELTDTQYF. The CDR3, as DNA: TGCGCCAGCAGCCAAAGTCCTAGAGAGCTCACAGATACGCAGTATTTT.

The rearrangement uses TRBV18 and TRBJ2-5, with 10 bases lining up with TRBD2. CDR1 is KGHSH and CDR2 is LQKENI in the germline V gene. V dropped 6 bases and J dropped 3; count of bases not matched to a gene: 7. This CDR3 has 15 residues. The CDR3: CASSGTSVGEETQYF. As DNA, the CDR3 is TGTGCCAGCTCCGGGACTAGCGTAGGAGAAGAGACCCAGTACTTC.

J is TRBJ1-2 and V is TRBV19; D is perhaps TRBD1 (6 bases). This CDR3 spans 16 amino acids. The germline gives CDR1 LNHDA, CDR2 SQIVND (reference sequence). V dropped 1 base and J dropped 1 base, with 13 bases sitting between them. The chain's CDR3 is CASSIGRTVSNYGYTF. CDR3 bases: TGTGCCAGTAGTATAGGAAGGACAGTGAGTAACTATGGCTACACCTTC.

This sequence joins TRBV28 and TRBJ2-4; TRBD1 is a possible D gene (5 bases). In germline, CDR1 is MDHEN, CDR2 SYDVKM. CDR3 length equals 16 residues. V was cut by 5 bases and J by 2 bases, with 16 bases left in between. The CDR3 DNA reads TGTGCCAGCAGTACGACAGCCCTCTGGCCCAAAAACATTCAGTACTTC. Protein: CASSTTALWPKNIQYF. Full variable domain (rest looked up from reference TRBV28 and TRBJ2-4): DVKVTQSSRYLVKRTGEKVFLECVQDMDHENMFWYRQDPGLGLRLIYFSYDVKMKEKGDIPEGYSVSREKKERFSLILESASTNQTSMYLCASSTTALWPKNIQYFGAGTRLSVL.

The chain uses TRBV5-6 and TRBJ2-1; a weak D match, TRBD1 (5 bases). Per the germline V gene, CDR1 is SGHDT and CDR2 is YYEEEE. The CDR3 sequence is 17 residues long. V was trimmed by 4 bases and J by 4 bases, leaving 21 bases between them. The CDR3 coding sequence is TGTGCCAGCAGCCGCGATACTAACAGGTACCCTTACAATGAGCAGTTCTTC. Protein product: CASSRDTNRYPYNEQFF.

The V and J genes are TRBV28 and TRBJ2-7; tentative D call: TRBD2 (6 bases). Germline lookup yields CDR1 MDHEN and CDR2 SYDVKM. The CDR3 loop spans 16 amino acids. The V end was cut by 1 base, the J end by 2 bases, with 15 bases between. This CDR3 reads CASSLFLTSRPYEQYF. CDR3 DNA: TGTGCCAGCAGTTTATTCCTGACTAGTCGTCCCTACGAGCAGTACTTC.

The rearrangement joins TRBV5-1 to TRBJ1-4; D might be TRBD1 (6 bases). Germline V gene sequence: CDR1 SGHRS, CDR2 YFSETQ. The length of the CDR3 is 14 residues. Trimming took off 4 bases at V and 8 bases at J, with 15 bases between the two ends. The CDR3 bases are TGCGCCAGCAGCGTGGACAGCAACAAGGAAAAACTGTTTTTT. This gives the protein CASSVDSNKEKLFF.